This T cell receptor beta chain was captured by sequencing in a study of blood T cells in healthy people across ages. The study's findings and limits: Reliance upon unsorted PBMCs precluded definitive naive versus antigen-experienced comparison.

With a J-beta primer mix and a sample-barcoded 5' primer, a second PCR ran roughly 7 to 11 cycles. A 12-random-nucleotide template-switch adaptor tagged each cDNA molecule. MiXCR was run by TCRdb on the 5' RACE reads, yielding one entry per CDR3 protein. The table has 1.2 million to 1.5 million distinct CDR3 sequences, almost 60% seen once. Caucasian individuals from Russia who were healthy and aged roughly 6 to 95 acted as donors. Donors gave around 9.8 milliliters of peripheral blood apiece. Notes on this clonotype: The antigen is undetermined.

Germline CDR1 is SNHLY and CDR2 is FYNNEI. The CDR3 spans 17 residues. The rearrangement links TRBV2 to TRBJ2-3, with D unclear. The sequence was collected from a man between 18 and 35 years old in good health. Sequenced material: blood. The DNA for the CDR3 is TGTGCTACACGCACTTTTGGGGATCGACGGACCACAGATACGCAGTATTTT. Amino acid sequence: CATRTFGDRRTTDTQYF.